A selection of T cell receptor beta chains follows, all from one sample in a study of identifying expanded T cells in peripheral blood. Data came from immunoSEQ multiplex PCR; TCRdb stores just in-frame clones and leaves some out. The sample contains roughly 92,000 clones, approximately 90% of which appear only once. Material for sequencing was blood. The receptors come from a person aged 18 to 75 in good health. Each CDR3 is given with its conserved first and last residue.

V gene | CDR3 length | CDR3 protein
TRBV6-6 | 16 | CASIPGQGALTYGYTF
TRBV6-5 | 13 | CASSYSRGYEQYF
TRBV13 | 14 | CASSFQGSTDTQYF
TRBV7-9 | 14 | CASSRPGLDNTIYF
TRBV4-1 | 16 | CASSQNLAGAYNEQFF
TRBV10-3 | 15 | CAISYTGGVVYEQYF
TRBV23-1 | 16 | CASSEHSTGHNQPQHF
TRBV7-2 | 15 | CASRSGTDPRDTQYF
TRBV6-5 | 13 | CASRAGDYNEQFF
TRBV6-6 | 15 | CASSYGTSGQETQYF
TRBV4-3 | 15 | CASSQGTPNSYEQYF
TRBV27 | 16 | CASSSYSGGAHNEQFF
TRBV5-1 | 14 | CASGLDRGNTEAFF
TRBV6-5 | 14 | CASSYGTPNTEAFF
TRBV10-1 | 14 | CASSIGQGPYEQYF
TRBV6-5 | 12 | CASSYFGGLDTF
TRBV10-3 | 15 | CAIRPLAAIHNEQFF
TRBV4-3 | 15 | CASSPVSGNTDTQYF
TRBV6-6 | 16 | CASSYYASETTDTQYF
TRBV2 | 18 | CASSQAPGQGTGANVLTF
TRBV7-8 | 17 | CASSLQPGGAGPYEQYF
TRBV5-5 | 12 | CASSLVQGEAFF
TRBV10-1 | 10 | CASSRRGRFF
TRBV10-2 | 15 | CASSTTSGANYEQYF
TRBV6-1 | 15 | CASSAGTNHNYGYTF